Listed below are T cell receptor beta chains from one sample, sequenced in a study of response to subunit inactivated influenza vaccine. TCRdb ran MiXCR on the RT-PCR reads and lists one entry per CDR3 protein. Among roughly 700,000 distinct CDR3 sequences listed, 15% to 19% were seen once. The material was PBMCs from blood, obtained 12 days after vaccination. The receptor set was obtained from a man aged 50 or older who received an inactivated influenza vaccine. Both conserved end residues are part of each CDR3. The order of the fields is clone size, V gene, J gene, D gene, CDR3 DNA, CDR3 protein. The D gene is left open where the match is weak. The listing skips clone size in some rows; elsewhere it reads once, few, many or a size class.

>few|TRBV6-2/TRBV6-3|TRBJ2-3|NA
TGTGCCAGCAGTTCGGACCGACGGAGCACAGATACGCAGTATTTT
CASSSDRRSTDTQYF
>NA|TRBV29-1|TRBJ2-3|NA
TGCAGCGTTGACCTCCACACAGATACGCAGTATTTT
CSVDLHTDTQYF
>NA|TRBV6-2/TRBV6-3|TRBJ2-1|TRBD2
TGTGCCAGCAGTTATCGCGGGAGGGGTAATGAGCAGTTCTTC
CASSYRGRGNEQFF
>NA|TRBV6-5|TRBJ2-1|NA
TGTGCCAGCAGTTACTCTCTTTTTTTATACAATGAGCAGTTCTTC
CASSYSLFLYNEQFF
>few|TRBV20-1|TRBJ2-1|NA
TGCAGTGCTAGTTACGGGGCAACCTCCTACAATGAGCAGTTCTTC
CSASYGATSYNEQFF
>many|TRBV12-3/TRBV12-4|TRBJ1-4|NA
TGTGCCAGCAGTTACCTCTGGGGGGAACTGTTTTTT
CASSYLWGELFF
>NA|TRBV5-5|TRBJ2-3|NA
TGTGCCAGCAGCCCCCCCAAGACTAGAGGAGATACGCAGTATTTT
CASSPPKTRGDTQYF
>NA|TRBV30|TRBJ1-1|NA
TGTGCCTGGAGCCAAACAGGGTTCACTGAAGCTTTCTTT
CAWSQTGFTEAFF
>few|TRBV5-1|TRBJ2-3|TRBD2
TGCGCCAGCAGTACACTAGCGGCGACTAGCACAGATACGCAGTATTTT
CASSTLAATSTDTQYF
>many|TRBV28|TRBJ2-7|NA
TGTGCCAGCAGTCACCCAGGAACCCACGAGCAGTACTTC
CASSHPGTHEQYF
>NA|TRBV4-1|TRBJ1-2|NA
TGCGCCAGCAGCCAAGCCGGGGACCTTGGCTACACCTTC
CASSQAGDLGYTF
>NA|TRBV12-3/TRBV12-4|TRBJ2-1|NA
TGTGCCAGCAACAGGGTTGATGAGCAGTTCTTC
CASNRVDEQFF
>NA|TRBV20-1|TRBJ2-5|NA
TGCAGTGCTAGAGATCCCAGACAGCAAGAGACCCAGTACTTC
CSARDPRQQETQYF
>NA|TRBV19|TRBJ2-3|NA
TGTGCCAGTAGTATCCGACTCTTCACAGATACGCAGTATTTT
CASSIRLFTDTQYF
>few|TRBV27|TRBJ2-2|NA
TGTGCCAGCAGAAGACAGGATACAGGGGAGCTGTTTTTT
CASRRQDTGELFF
>many|TRBV5-1|TRBJ1-1|NA
TGCGCCAGCAGCAAGGGGAACACTGAAGCTTTCTTT
CASSKGNTEAFF
>few|TRBV20-1|TRBJ2-1|TRBD2
TGCAGTGCTAGTAGGGGGACTAGCGGGAGCGGGAATGAGCAGTTCTTC
CSASRGTSGSGNEQFF
>NA|TRBV12-3/TRBV12-4|TRBJ2-7|NA
TGTGCCAGCAGCTCGAGGGGAAACCTCTACGAGCAGTACTTC
CASSSRGNLYEQYF
>few|TRBV18|TRBJ1-2|NA
TGTGCCAGCTCGGTCGGGACATATGGCTACACCTTC
CASSVGTYGYTF
>few|TRBV15|TRBJ2-7|TRBD1
TGTGCCACCAGCCAGACAGGGGCATCCTACGAGCAGTACTTC
CATSQTGASYEQYF
>NA|TRBV10-3|TRBJ2-7|TRBD2
TGTGCCATCAAGACCGGGACTAACTCCTACGAGCAGTACTTC
CAIKTGTNSYEQYF
>few|TRBV2|TRBJ1-5|NA
TGTGCCAGCAGTCCGGGAGCCTATAGCAATCAGCCCCAGCATTTT
CASSPGAYSNQPQHF
>many|TRBV4-3|TRBJ2-7|TRBD1
TGCGCCAGCAGCCTACTGACAGGGGAAACCTACGAGCAGTACTTC
CASSLLTGETYEQYF
>NA|TRBV10-3|TRBJ2-1|NA
TGTGCCTCCGGCCGGGCCGACAATGAGCAGTTCTTC
CASGRADNEQFF
>few|TRBV20-1|TRBJ2-4|TRBD1
TGCAGTGCTGAACCCGCGGACAGGGGAGGCAAAAACATTCAGTACTTC
CSAEPADRGGKNIQYF
>few|TRBV6-1|TRBJ1-5|NA
TGTGCCAGCAGTCGCAACGGACAGCTTTATAGCAATCAGCCCCAGCATTTT
CASSRNGQLYSNQPQHF
>NA|TRBV6-1|TRBJ2-1|TRBD2
TGTGCCAGCAGTGGACTAGCTATCAATGAGCAGTTCTTC
CASSGLAINEQFF
>few|TRBV12-3/TRBV12-4|TRBJ1-4|NA
TGTGCCAGCAGCCGGGAGAGAACTAATGAAAAACTGTTTTTT
CASSRERTNEKLFF
>NA|TRBV7-8|TRBJ2-1|TRBD2
TGTGCCAGCAGCTTTAACTCAGCGGGGAGGGAGTTCTTC
CASSFNSAGREFF
>NA|TRBV7-9|TRBJ2-5|NA
TGTGCCAGCAGCTTACCCGAACAAGGCCAAGAGACCCAGTACTTC
CASSLPEQGQETQYF
>few|TRBV19|TRBJ2-3|NA
TGTGCCTCCTCGGGACTCCCCGATGGGGATACGCAGTATTTT
CASSGLPDGDTQYF